The sequence of this T cell receptor (beta chain) was determined in a study of shared clonotypes between healthy human individuals. Assay: immunoSEQ multiplex PCR; the TCRdb copy retains only in-frame clones and omits some. Of fewer than 850,000 clones listed, around 72% are singletons. V was pared by 7 bases and J by 0 bases, with 12 bases of the junction left unmatched. CDR1 is MNHEY, CDR2 SMNVEV, per germline (reference sequence). The CDR3 length is 18 residues. Sample: memory CD4+ T cells sorted from blood. The subset here: CD45RA-negative fraction. The rearrangement links TRBV27 to TRBJ2-1, with 10 bases aligning to TRBD2. The TCR originated in a woman aged 25 to 39 in good health. As DNA, the CDR3 is TGTGCCAGCAACTCGGGACTAGCGAAACGGAGCTCCTACAATGAGCAGTTCTTC. It is translated as CASNSGLAKRSSYNEQFF.